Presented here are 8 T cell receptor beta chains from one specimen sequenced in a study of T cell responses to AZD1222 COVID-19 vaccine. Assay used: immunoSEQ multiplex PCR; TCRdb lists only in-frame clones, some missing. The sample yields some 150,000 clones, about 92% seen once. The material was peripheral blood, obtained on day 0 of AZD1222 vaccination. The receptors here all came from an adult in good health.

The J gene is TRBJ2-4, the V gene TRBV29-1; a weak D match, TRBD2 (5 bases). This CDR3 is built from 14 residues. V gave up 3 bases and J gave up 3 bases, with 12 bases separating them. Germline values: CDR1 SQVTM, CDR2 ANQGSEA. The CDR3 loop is CSVDEGTHKNIQYF. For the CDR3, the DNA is TGCAGCGTTGACGAGGGTACCCACAAAAACATTCAGTACTTC.

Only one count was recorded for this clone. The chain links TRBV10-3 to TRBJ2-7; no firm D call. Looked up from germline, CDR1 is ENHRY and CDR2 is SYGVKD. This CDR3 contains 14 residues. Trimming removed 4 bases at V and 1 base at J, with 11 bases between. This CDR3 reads CAISGQDTSYEQYF. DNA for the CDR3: TGTGCCATCAGTGGGCAGGATACATCCTACGAGCAGTACTTC.

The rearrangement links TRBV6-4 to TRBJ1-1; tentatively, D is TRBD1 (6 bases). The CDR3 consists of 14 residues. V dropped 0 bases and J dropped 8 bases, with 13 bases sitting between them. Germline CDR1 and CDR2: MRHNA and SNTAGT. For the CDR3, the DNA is TGTGCCAGCAGTGACTCGGGCAGGGGAGGAGAAGCTTTCTTT. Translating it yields CASSDSGRGGEAFF.

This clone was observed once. CDR3 amino acids: CASSEIGTGVLGATYNEQFF. CDR3 DNA: TGTGCCAGCAGCGAAATCGGGACAGGGGTGCTCGGGGCTACCTACAATGAGCAGTTCTTC. The V and J genes are TRBV9 and TRBJ2-1; TRBD1 matches at 10 bases. The CDR3 has 20 residues. The germline V gene encodes CDR1 SGDLS and CDR2 YYNGEE. The trim removed 3 bases at V and 2 bases at J, leaving 17 bases unmatched.

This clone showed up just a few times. CDR3 coding DNA: TGTGCCAGCAGCCCTGGACTAGGCCATGGCTACACCTTC. It yields the protein CASSPGLGHGYTF. V usage is TRBV7-3 and J usage is TRBJ1-2; D is uncertain. The V end lost 5 bases, the J end lost 6 bases, and 13 bases lay between the germline ends. Per germline, CDR1 SGHTA and CDR2 FQGTGA. The CDR3 totals 13 residues.

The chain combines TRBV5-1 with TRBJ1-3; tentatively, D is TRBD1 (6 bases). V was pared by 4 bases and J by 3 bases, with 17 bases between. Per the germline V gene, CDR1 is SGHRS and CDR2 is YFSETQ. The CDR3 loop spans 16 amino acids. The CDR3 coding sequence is TGCGCCAGCAGCCAGGGGACTGCCGCTCTTGGAAACACCATATATTTT. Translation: CASSQGTAALGNTIYF.

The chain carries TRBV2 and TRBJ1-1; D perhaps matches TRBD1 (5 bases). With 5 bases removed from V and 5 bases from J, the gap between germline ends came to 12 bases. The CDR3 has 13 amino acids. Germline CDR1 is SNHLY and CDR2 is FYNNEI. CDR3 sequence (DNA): TGTGCCAGCAGTCCAGACAGCTATACTGAAGCTTTCTTT. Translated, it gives CASSPDSYTEAFF. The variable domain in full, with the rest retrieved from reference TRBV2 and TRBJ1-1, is EPEVTQTPSHQVTQMGQEVILRCVPISNHLYFYWYRQILGQKVEFLVSFYNNEISEKSEIFDDQFSVERPDGSNFTLKIRSTKLEDSAMYFCASSPDSYTEAFFGQGTRLTVV.

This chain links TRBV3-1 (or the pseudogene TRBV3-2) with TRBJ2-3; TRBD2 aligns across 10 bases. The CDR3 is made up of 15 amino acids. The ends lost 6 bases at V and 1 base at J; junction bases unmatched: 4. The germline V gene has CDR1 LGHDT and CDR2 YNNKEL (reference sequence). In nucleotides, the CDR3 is TGTGCCAGCAGGAACCTAGCGGGGGGCACAGATACGCAGTATTTT. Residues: CASRNLAGGTDTQYF.